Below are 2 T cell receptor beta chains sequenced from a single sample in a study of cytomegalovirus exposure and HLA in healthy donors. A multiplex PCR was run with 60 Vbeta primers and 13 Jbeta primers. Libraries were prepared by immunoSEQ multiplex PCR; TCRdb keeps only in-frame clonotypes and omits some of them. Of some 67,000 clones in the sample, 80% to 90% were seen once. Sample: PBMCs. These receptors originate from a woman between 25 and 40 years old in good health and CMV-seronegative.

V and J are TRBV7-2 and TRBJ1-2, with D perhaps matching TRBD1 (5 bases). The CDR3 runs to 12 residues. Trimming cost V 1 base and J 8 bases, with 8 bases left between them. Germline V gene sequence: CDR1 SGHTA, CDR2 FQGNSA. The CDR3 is CASSLVGRGYTF. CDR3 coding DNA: TGTGCCAGCAGCTTAGTGGGGCGCGGCTACACCTTC. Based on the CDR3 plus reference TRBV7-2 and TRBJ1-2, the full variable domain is GAGVSQSPSNKVTEKGKDVELRCDPISGHTALYWYRQSLGQGLEFLIYFQGNSAPDKSGLPSDRFSAERTGGSVSTLTIQRTQQEDSAVYLCASSLVGRGYTFGSGTRLTVV.

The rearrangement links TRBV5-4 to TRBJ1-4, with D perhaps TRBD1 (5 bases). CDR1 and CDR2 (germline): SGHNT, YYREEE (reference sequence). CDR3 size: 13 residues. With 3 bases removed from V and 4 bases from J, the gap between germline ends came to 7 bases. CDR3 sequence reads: CASSWGLNEKLFF. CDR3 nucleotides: TGTGCCAGCAGCTGGGGACTTAATGAAAAACTGTTTTTT.